This is a list of T cell receptor beta chains from one sample in a study of blood T cell repertoires in COVID-19. Method: immunoSEQ multiplex PCR; TCRdb's copy keeps in-frame clones and lacks some. Of 200,000 to 300,000 clones in the sample, approximately 91% were seen once. What was sequenced was peripheral blood. The receptors originated from a human donor in a cohort sampled during active COVID-19. The CDR3 runs from the conserved cysteine through the conserved F or W. D genes are given only for firm matches. The size of a clone is reported for some rows only, either as once, few or many, or as a class for expanded clones.

abundance: .
v_gene: TRBV19
j_gene: TRBJ1-5
d_gene: TRBD1
CDR3nt: TGTGCCAGTAGCTTAACAGGGGGCGGGCAGCCCCAGCATTTT
CDR3aa: CASSLTGGGQPQHF

abundance: .
v_gene: TRBV2
j_gene: TRBJ2-1
d_gene: .
CDR3nt: TGTGCCAGCAGTGACGCGGGGGAGCAGTTCTTC
CDR3aa: CASSDAGEQFF

abundance: .
v_gene: TRBV5-1
j_gene: TRBJ2-7
d_gene: .
CDR3nt: TGCGCCAGCAGCTTGTCCGAGAACTACGAGCAGTACTTC
CDR3aa: CASSLSENYEQYF

abundance: .
v_gene: TRBV3-1/TRBV3-2
j_gene: TRBJ1-6
d_gene: .
CDR3nt: TGTGCCAGCAGCCAAGATACCAGGGGTGATTCACCCCTCCACTTT
CDR3aa: CASSQDTRGDSPLHF

abundance: .
v_gene: TRBV5-8
j_gene: TRBJ1-5
d_gene: TRBD1
CDR3nt: TGTGCCAGCAGCTTGGGGACAGGGGGCGGAGGGCCCCAGCATTTT
CDR3aa: CASSLGTGGGGPQHF

abundance: .
v_gene: TRBV11-3
j_gene: TRBJ2-1
d_gene: .
CDR3nt: TGTGCCAGCAGCTTAGCCGCCTACAATGAGCAGTTCTTC
CDR3aa: CASSLAAYNEQFF

abundance: .
v_gene: TRBV5-1
j_gene: TRBJ1-3
d_gene: TRBD1
CDR3nt: TGCGCCAGCAGGAGGACAGGCGGAAACACCATATATTTT
CDR3aa: CASRRTGGNTIYF

abundance: .
v_gene: TRBV5-8
j_gene: TRBJ2-7
d_gene: .
CDR3nt: TGTGCCAGCAGCGTCAGAACCTACGAGCAGTACTTC
CDR3aa: CASSVRTYEQYF

abundance: .
v_gene: TRBV19
j_gene: TRBJ2-5
d_gene: .
CDR3nt: TGTGCCCACTCCCGGGACTTTGGGGAGACCCAGTACTTC
CDR3aa: CAHSRDFGETQYF

abundance: .
v_gene: TRBV27
j_gene: TRBJ1-2
d_gene: TRBD1
CDR3nt: TGTGCCAGCAGTTTATCGCTGAGACAGGGGGTTAACTATGGCTACACCTTC
CDR3aa: CASSLSLRQGVNYGYTF

abundance: .
v_gene: TRBV30
j_gene: TRBJ1-6
d_gene: TRBD1
CDR3nt: TGTGCCTGGACCCAACTGACAGGGATTTCACCCCTCCACTTT
CDR3aa: CAWTQLTGISPLHF

abundance: .
v_gene: TRBV27
j_gene: TRBJ2-3
d_gene: TRBD1
CDR3nt: TGTGCCAGCAGTTTCTCCCTGGGGGACAGGGGCACAGATACGCAGTATTTT
CDR3aa: CASSFSLGDRGTDTQYF

abundance: .
v_gene: TRBV6-2/TRBV6-3
j_gene: TRBJ1-6
d_gene: .
CDR3nt: TGTGCCAGCAGTTACTCGACGACAGGCCAGTCACCCCTCCACTTT
CDR3aa: CASSYSTTGQSPLHF

abundance: .
v_gene: TRBV6-5
j_gene: TRBJ2-7
d_gene: TRBD2
CDR3nt: TGTGCCAGCAGTTACCCGGGACTAGCGGGAGTGCGCGAGCAGTACTTC
CDR3aa: CASSYPGLAGVREQYF

abundance: .
v_gene: TRBV5-1
j_gene: TRBJ2-7
d_gene: .
CDR3nt: TGCGCCAGCAGCTTGCGCTATGCGGGGGAGCAGTACTTC
CDR3aa: CASSLRYAGEQYF

abundance: once
v_gene: TRBV5-8
j_gene: TRBJ1-2
d_gene: TRBD1
CDR3nt: TGTGCCAGCAGCTACCGGGACAGGAACTATGGCTACACCTTC
CDR3aa: CASSYRDRNYGYTF

abundance: .
v_gene: TRBV12-3/TRBV12-4
j_gene: TRBJ1-2
d_gene: TRBD1
CDR3nt: TGTGCCAGCAGTCAGACAGGGGGCGGTGGCTACACCTTC
CDR3aa: CASSQTGGGGYTF

abundance: .
v_gene: TRBV28
j_gene: TRBJ2-7
d_gene: TRBD1
CDR3nt: TGTGCCACCCTAGGACAGGGGGCCTACGAGCAGTACTTC
CDR3aa: CATLGQGAYEQYF

abundance: .
v_gene: TRBV18
j_gene: TRBJ2-7
d_gene: TRBD2
CDR3nt: TGTGCCAGCTCCCTTACTAGCGGGGGGATCTACGAGCAGTACTTC
CDR3aa: CASSLTSGGIYEQYF

abundance: .
v_gene: TRBV10-3
j_gene: TRBJ2-1
d_gene: TRBD2
CDR3nt: TGTGCCATCAGGAAACTAGCGGGAGTAAACAATGAGCAGTTCTTC
CDR3aa: CAIRKLAGVNNEQFF

abundance: .
v_gene: TRBV4-2
j_gene: TRBJ1-2
d_gene: TRBD1
CDR3nt: TGTGCCAGCAGCCAAATTGGTGACAGGGGAAATTATGGCTACACCTTC
CDR3aa: CASSQIGDRGNYGYTF

abundance: .
v_gene: TRBV18
j_gene: TRBJ2-1
d_gene: TRBD2
CDR3nt: TGTGCCAGCTCACCGACTAGCACCTACAATGAGCAGTTCTTC
CDR3aa: CASSPTSTYNEQFF

abundance: .
v_gene: TRBV5-1
j_gene: TRBJ1-1
d_gene: TRBD1
CDR3nt: TGCGCCAGCAGCGGATCCGGGACAGCCACGCAGCTCCGAATGAACACTGAAGCTTTCTTT
CDR3aa: CASSGSGTATQLRMNTEAFF

abundance: .
v_gene: TRBV18
j_gene: TRBJ1-1
d_gene: .
CDR3nt: TGTGCCAGCTCACCGTCTTACCGGGTCTTCGACACTGAAGCTTTCTTT
CDR3aa: CASSPSYRVFDTEAFF

abundance: .
v_gene: TRBV30
j_gene: TRBJ2-7
d_gene: .
CDR3nt: TGTGCCTGGAGTCTGGGGCCGATCACCTACGAGCAGTACTTC
CDR3aa: CAWSLGPITYEQYF

abundance: .
v_gene: TRBV11-2
j_gene: TRBJ1-2
d_gene: .
CDR3nt: TGTGCCAGCAGCCCGAAGACAGGACCTAACTATGGCTACACCTTC
CDR3aa: CASSPKTGPNYGYTF

abundance: .
v_gene: TRBV6-1
j_gene: TRBJ2-7
d_gene: TRBD2
CDR3nt: TGTGCCAGCAGTGAAAGAGGACTAGCGGGGTACGAGCAGTACTTC
CDR3aa: CASSERGLAGYEQYF

abundance: once
v_gene: TRBV4-1
j_gene: TRBJ1-3
d_gene: .
CDR3nt: TGCGCCAGCAGCCAAGGGGGGAACAGGGTAAACACCATATATTTT
CDR3aa: CASSQGGNRVNTIYF

abundance: once
v_gene: TRBV28
j_gene: TRBJ1-1
d_gene: TRBD1
CDR3nt: TGTGCCAGCAGTCGACAGGGAATCGACACTGAAGCTTTCTTT
CDR3aa: CASSRQGIDTEAFF

abundance: .
v_gene: TRBV6-5
j_gene: TRBJ1-1
d_gene: .
CDR3nt: TGTGCCAGCCACAGAGGGGGAAACGCTGAAGCTTTCTTT
CDR3aa: CASHRGGNAEAFF

abundance: .
v_gene: TRBV12-3/TRBV12-4
j_gene: TRBJ1-1
d_gene: TRBD1
CDR3nt: TGTGCCAGCAGCCTGTGGGTTAGGACAGGGGCTTTCTTT
CDR3aa: CASSLWVRTGAFF

abundance: .
v_gene: TRBV6-2/TRBV6-3
j_gene: TRBJ1-4
d_gene: .
CDR3nt: TGTGCCAGCAGTCGGCACGGGATAGGAAAACTGTTTTTT
CDR3aa: CASSRHGIGKLFF

abundance: .
v_gene: TRBV19
j_gene: TRBJ2-7
d_gene: TRBD1
CDR3nt: TGTGCCAGTCGGGACAGGGGGACCCACGAGCAGTACTTC
CDR3aa: CASRDRGTHEQYF